These 21 T cell receptor beta chains were all obtained from the same sample, sequenced in a study of blood T cell repertoires in COVID-19. Method: immunoSEQ multiplex PCR; TCRdb's copy keeps in-frame clones and lacks some. The sample includes 150,000 to 200,000 clones, roughly 90% of them seen just once. Sequencing was done on a sample of peripheral blood. These TCRs come from a man in his sixties with active or convalescent COVID-19.

The genes are TRBV21-1 and TRBJ2-5; the D call TRBD1 from the table was never checked on the DNA. TRBV21-1 is labeled a pseudogene. This CDR3 spans 15 amino acids. The CDR3 protein is CASSNVRDRGETQYF. The CDR3 DNA reads TGTGCCAGCAGCAATGTGCGGGACAGGGGAGAGACCCAGTACTTC.

The CDR3 DNA reads as TGTGCCACCAGCTCTGGGGGGGGTGAGAATCAGCCCCAGCATTTT. As protein: CATSSGGGENQPQHF. The chain has TRBV24-1 and TRBJ1-5; weak D call: TRBD1 (5 bases). V was trimmed by 7 bases and J by 4 bases, leaving 16 bases between them. Germline V gives CDR1 KGHDR, CDR2 SFDVKD. CDR3 length: 15 amino acids.

The chain joins TRBV5-1 to TRBJ2-1, with TRBD2 matching 16 bases. V lost 4 bases, J lost 8 bases, and 6 bases stayed unmatched. Germline assignment: CDR1 SGHRS and CDR2 YFSETQ. This CDR3 region has 16 residues. The CDR3 sequence: CASSGGLAGGPYEQFF. The CDR3 coding sequence is TGCGCCAGCAGCGGGGGACTAGCGGGAGGGCCCTATGAGCAGTTCTTC. Together with reference TRBV5-1 and TRBJ2-1, the CDR3 gives the full variable domain: KAGVTQTPRYLIKTRGQQVTLSCSPISGHRSVSWYQQTPGQGLQFLFEYFSETQRNKGNFPGRFSGRQFSNSRSEMNVSTLELGDSALYLCASSGGLAGGPYEQFFGPGTRLTVL.

The rearrangement joins TRBV5-5 to TRBJ1-6, with 9 bases aligning to TRBD1. The germline gives CDR1 SGHKS, CDR2 YYEKEE (reference sequence). Trimming took 4 bases from V and 7 from J; bases not matched to a gene: 9. CDR3 length: 16 amino acids. DNA of the CDR3: TGTGCCAGCAGCACTATGACAGGGGGGGGGAATTCACCCCTCCACTTT. Translating gives CASSTMTGGGNSPLHF.

CDR3 residues: CASSLTGGKNTQYF. CDR3 bases: TGTGCCAGCAGCTTGACGGGGGGGAAAAATACGCAGTATTTT. This chain connects TRBV7-2 to TRBJ2-3; the match to TRBD2 covers 8 bases. The V gene end was trimmed by 3 bases and the J gene end by 7 bases; junction bases not matched to a gene: 6. CDR1 is SGHTA, CDR2 FQGNSA, per germline. The CDR3 covers 14 residues. Looking up the rest from reference TRBV7-2 and TRBJ2-3 gives the full variable domain: GAGVSQSPSNKVTEKGKDVELRCDPISGHTALYWYRQSLGQGLEFLIYFQGNSAPDKSGLPSDRFSAERTGGSVSTLTIQRTQQEDSAVYLCASSLTGGKNTQYFGPGTRLTVL.

A few counts support this clone. V and J are TRBV7-2 and TRBJ1-1, with 8 nucleotides matching TRBD1. Germline V lookup: CDR1 SGHTA, CDR2 FQGNSA. There are 14 residues in the CDR3. Trimming cost V 5 bases and J 7 bases; bases outside gene matches: 9. The CDR3 region has the DNA TGTGCCAGCAGCCCACATCCAGGGGGCAGTGAAGCTTTCTTT. Translating gives CASSPHPGGSEAFF.

The V call is TRBV16, the J call TRBJ2-7, with 7 bases that match TRBD1. The CDR3 is 13 residues long. Per germline, CDR1 KGHSY and CDR2 FQNENV. V lost 6 bases, J lost 2 bases, and 4 bases stayed unmatched. CDR3 sequence: CASRRQGTYEQYF. The CDR3, as DNA: TGTGCCAGCAGGCGACAGGGAACCTACGAGCAGTACTTC.

V and J are TRBV5-8 and TRBJ2-5, with 7 bases matching TRBD2. The CDR3 length is 16 residues. Trimming cost V 1 base and J 5 bases; bases outside gene matches: 11. Germline V CDR1 and CDR2: SGHTS, YDEGEE. The DNA for the CDR3 is TGTGCCAGCAGCTTGACGGGGGGTCTTTACTTGGAGACCCAGTACTTC. Its protein product is CASSLTGGLYLETQYF.

The gene calls are TRBV12-3 or TRBV12-4 and TRBJ1-1; D is unresolved. The germline V and J ends were trimmed by 6 bases and 10 bases, with 18 bases remaining between them. There are 13 residues in the CDR3. The DNA of the CDR3 is TGTGCCAGCAGCCAAAGCCGGGGAGTCGGAGCTTTCTTT. Residues: CASSQSRGVGAFF.

V and J are TRBV19 and TRBJ1-5; TRBD1 is a possible D gene (5 bases). The germline gives CDR1 LNHDA, CDR2 SQIVND (reference sequence). This CDR3 region has 16 residues. The germline V and J ends were trimmed by 5 bases and 0 bases, with 14 bases remaining between them. CDR3 in DNA: TGTGCCAGTAGTTTCACTCAGGGAAGTAGCAATCAGCCCCAGCATTTT. It specifies CASSFTQGSSNQPQHF. Filled out from reference TRBV19 and TRBJ1-5, the complete variable domain reads DGGITQSPKYLFRKEGQNVTLSCEQNLNHDAMYWYRQDPGQGLRLIYYSQIVNDFQKGDIAEGYSVSREKKESFPLTVTSAQKNPTAFYLCASSFTQGSSNQPQHFGDGTRLSIL.

V is TRBV4-2 and J is TRBJ1-5, with D tentatively TRBD1 (6 bases). Germline V gene data show CDR1 as LGHNA and CDR2 as YNFKEQ. V was clipped by 0 bases and J by 5 bases, with 17 bases between them. The CDR3 spans 17 residues. Written as DNA, the CDR3 is TGTGCCAGCAGCCAAGAACCGGGACACGGGTGGGATCAGCCCCAGCATTTT. Amino acids: CASSQEPGHGWDQPQHF.

This clone has more than one count but fewer than ten. The V call is TRBV5-5, the J call TRBJ1-1, with 10 bases that match TRBD1. Unmatched junction bases numbered 1, after V lost 2 bases and J lost 0 bases. CDR1 SGHKS and CDR2 YYEKEE come from the germline V gene (reference sequence). There are 15 residues in the CDR3. Here the CDR3 reads CASSLGQGVNTEAFF. The DNA for the CDR3 is TGTGCCAGCAGCTTAGGACAGGGGGTGAACACTGAAGCTTTCTTT.

This rearrangement joins TRBV10-3 to TRBJ2-1, with 13 bases identical to TRBD2. J lost 7 bases, V lost 7 bases, and 7 bases had no gene match. CDR1 is ENHRY and CDR2 is SYGVKD in the germline V gene. The CDR3 sequence is 15 residues long. The CDR3 nucleotides are TGTGCCATCACTGGGGGACTAGCGGGATCAAATGAGCAGTTCTTC. As protein: CAITGGLAGSNEQFF.

V and J are TRBV30 and TRBJ1-5; no clear D. The V gene lost 2 bases and the J gene lost 5 bases, with 10 bases spanning the gap. This CDR3 has 13 residues. CDR1 is GTSNPN, CDR2 SVGIG, per germline (reference sequence). CDR3 residues: CAWSLSFDQPQHF. In DNA, the CDR3 is TGTGCCTGGAGTTTGTCCTTTGATCAGCCCCAGCATTTT.

The table lists this clone with a count of one. The chain combines TRBV3-1 (or the pseudogene TRBV3-2) with TRBJ2-5; 7 bases agree with TRBD2. V trimming: 4 bases; J trimming: 7 bases; junction bases outside the gene matches: 12. The germline gives CDR1 LGHDT, CDR2 YNNKEL (reference sequence). The CDR3 has 15 amino acids. The CDR3 protein is CASSLSSTSSGTQYF. CDR3 sequence (DNA): TGTGCCAGCAGCCTTTCCTCGACTAGCTCTGGGACCCAGTACTTC.

The chain employs TRBV19 and TRBJ1-1; D gene uncertain. The CDR3 is 14 amino acids. The V and J ends lost 3 bases and 1 base respectively, with 9 bases between them. The germline V gene encodes CDR1 LNHDA and CDR2 SQIVND (reference sequence). As DNA, the CDR3 is TGTGCCAGTAGTATGTGGAGTGAGAACACTGAAGCTTTCTTT. Encoded protein: CASSMWSENTEAFF.

This chain links TRBV7-9 with TRBJ2-7; 10 nucleotides align to TRBD1. The CDR3 consists of 15 residues. J was trimmed by 1 base and V by 5 bases; bases with no gene match: 5. CDR1 is SEHNR, CDR2 FQNEAQ, per germline (reference sequence). The CDR3 region has the DNA TGTGCCAGCAGCGTCGGGACAGGGGTTTCCTACGAGCAGTACTTC. This gives the protein CASSVGTGVSYEQYF.

The chain is built from TRBV7-8 and TRBJ2-3; perhaps TRBD2 as D (5 bases). Germline assignment: CDR1 SGHVS and CDR2 FQNEAQ. V gave up 1 base and J gave up 8 bases, with 7 bases separating them. The CDR3 runs to 12 residues. The CDR3, as DNA: TGTGCCAGCAGCTTAGGTGAGGGTACGCAGTATTTT. It encodes CASSLGEGTQYF.

In its sample, this clone was seen a few times. The chain recombines TRBV5-8 with TRBJ2-2, with D possibly matching TRBD2 (5 bases). CDR3 length: 16 residues. Germline lookup yields CDR1 SGHTS and CDR2 YDEGEE. Trimming took off 0 bases at V and 5 bases at J, with 14 bases between the two ends. CDR3 amino acids: CASSLVGLPTTGELFF. The CDR3 DNA sequence: TGTGCCAGCAGCTTGGTCGGACTTCCCACAACCGGGGAGCTGTTTTTT. The full variable domain, in which reference TRBV5-8 and TRBJ2-2 provide the parts outside the CDR3, is EAGVTQSPTHLIKTRGQQATLRCSPISGHTSVYWYQQALGLGLQFLLWYDEGEERNRGNFPPRFSGRQFPNYSSELNVNALELEDSALYLCASSLVGLPTTGELFFGEGSRLTVL.

The chain carries TRBV28 and TRBJ1-1; D remains unclear. V was pared by 6 bases and J by 1 base, with 12 bases between. Per germline, CDR1 MDHEN and CDR2 SYDVKM. The CDR3 loop spans 14 amino acids. As DNA, the CDR3 is TGTGCCAGCAGACTCACTGCACCGAACACTGAAGCTTTCTTT. Protein sequence: CASRLTAPNTEAFF.

The rearrangement links TRBV5-8 to TRBJ1-1; 10 nucleotides line up with TRBD1. CDR3 length equals 13 residues. CDR1 SGHTS and CDR2 YDEGEE come from the germline V gene. V trimming: 7 bases; J trimming: 11 bases; junction bases outside the gene matches: 11. The CDR3 nucleotides are TGTGCCAGCGATAATCCGGGACAGGGGACGGCTTTCTTT. Translated, it gives CASDNPGQGTAFF.